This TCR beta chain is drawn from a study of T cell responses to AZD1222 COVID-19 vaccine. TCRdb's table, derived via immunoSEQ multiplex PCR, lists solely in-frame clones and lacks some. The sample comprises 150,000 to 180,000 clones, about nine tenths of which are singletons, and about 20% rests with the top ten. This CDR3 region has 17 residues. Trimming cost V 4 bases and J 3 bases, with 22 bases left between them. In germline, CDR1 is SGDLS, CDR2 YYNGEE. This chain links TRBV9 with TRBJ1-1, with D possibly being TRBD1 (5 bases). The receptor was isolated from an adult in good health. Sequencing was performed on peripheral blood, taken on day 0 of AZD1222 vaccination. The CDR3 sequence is CASSPVVGGRGDTEAFF. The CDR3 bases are TGTGCCAGCAGCCCAGTAGTTGGGGGTCGAGGGGACACTGAAGCTTTCTTT.